The TCR beta chain under discussion was sequenced for a study of blood T cell repertoires in COVID-19. The overall study: There were acute and convalescent COVID-19 samples, and they came from the United States, Italy and Spain.

Produced via immunoSEQ multiplex PCR; TCRdb's table is partial and in-frame only. Here the sample spans tens of thousands of clones, roughly 86% being singletons. The J segment lost 3 bases and the V segment lost 6 bases, leaving 11 bases of the junction unmatched. Germline V lookup: CDR1 LNHDA, CDR2 SQIVND (reference sequence). The CDR3 spans 16 residues. Sequencing input: peripheral blood. This clonotype was obtained from a man between 65 and 85 years old with acute or convalescent COVID-19. The rearrangement joins TRBV19 to TRBJ2-1; TRBD2 aligns across 7 bases. The DNA for the CDR3 is TGTGCCAGTAGAGGGCTGACCGGCGGGGGCTACAATGAGCAGTTCTTC. Amino acids: CASRGLTGGGYNEQFF.